Listed below are T cell receptor beta chains from one sample, sequenced in a study of human T cells and chemical hapten exposure. Each CDR3 protein is one row after TCRdb ran MiXCR on the RACE reads. The sample consists of roughly 100,000 distinct CDR3 sequences, around 8.8% of them appearing once. The sequenced sample was whole blood. The source is a female donor in good health. Some clones in this sample may be carry-over from other donors' samples. The CDR3 runs from the conserved cysteine through the conserved F or W. A D gene is named only where the DNA matches it firmly. Clone size is not always given. Where it is, it says once, few, many or a class for expanded clones.

>TRBJ1-4|few|TRBV27|-
TGTGCCAGCAGCCGGGGAACAGGCGCAACTAATGAAAAACTGTTTTTT
CASSRGTGATNEKLFF
>TRBJ2-2|few|TRBV12-3/TRBV12-4|-
TGTGCCAGCAGTTTAGGCGCCGCCGGGGAGCTGTTTTTT
CASSLGAAGELFF
>TRBJ1-1|many|TRBV20-1|-
TGCAGTGCTAGAGCCCAGACGGATAACACTGAAGCTTTCTTT
CSARAQTDNTEAFF
>TRBJ2-3|-|TRBV2|-
TGTGCCACCCGTTTAGGGGGTGCAGATACGCAGTATTTT
CATRLGGADTQYF
>TRBJ1-4|many|TRBV20-1|-
TGCAGTGCTAGTTATAATGAAAAACTGTTTTTT
CSASYNEKLFF
>TRBJ1-1|-|TRBV18|-
TGTGCCAGCTCACCACAGGGAAGCACTGAAGCTTTCTTT
CASSPQGSTEAFF
>TRBJ1-2|-|TRBV27|TRBD1
TGTGCCAGCAGTTTATCACAGGGGGCGGCCTATGGCTACACCTTC
CASSLSQGAAYGYTF
>TRBJ1-5|few|TRBV27|-
TGTGCCAGCAGTTTATCTCCACTCGAAAGCAATCAGCCCCAGCATTTT
CASSLSPLESNQPQHF
>TRBJ2-1|-|TRBV9|-
TGTGCCAGCAGCTTCTCGACGAATGAGCAGTTCTTC
CASSFSTNEQFF
>TRBJ2-3|many|TRBV29-1|TRBD2
TGCAGCGTTGAAGGGCAGCGGGAGGAAGCAGATACGCAGTATTTT
CSVEGQREEADTQYF
>TRBJ2-1|-|TRBV28|TRBD2
TGTGCCAGCAGTACCAGACTAGCGGGAGACCTCTCCTACAATGAGCAGTTCTTC
CASSTRLAGDLSYNEQFF
>TRBJ2-3|-|TRBV28|-
TGTGCCAGCAGTCCCCCGCGTTGGGGCACAGATACGCAGTATTTT
CASSPPRWGTDTQYF